This entry describes one T cell receptor beta chain. The target antigen is unknown. This sequence may be a read error, since a much larger clone differs from it by one base. Primers used in a second PCR of about 7 to 12 cycles were a sample-barcoded 5' primer and a J-beta primer mix. TCRdb recomputed calls from the 5' RACE reads with MiXCR, one row per CDR3 protein. The sample holds roughly 560,000 distinct CDR3 sequences, around 24% seen once. Per germline, CDR1 SGHNT and CDR2 YYREEE (reference sequence). The CDR3 extends over 13 amino acids. The source of the sample is a study of blood T cells in healthy people across ages. Study-level findings and limits: Naive T cell percentage strongly correlated with TCR beta diversity.

These same records also appear under a second study, on T cells of mothers and their children. From that report: Donation involved a few healthy Caucasian mothers and the six children that they had.

What was sequenced was blood. The J gene is TRBJ2-1, the V gene TRBV5-4; 7 positions agree with TRBD2. The clonotype originates from a boy younger than 18 in good health. The CDR3 loop reads CACSGEWYNEQFF. CDR3 DNA sequence: TGTGCCTGCAGCGGGGAATGGTACAATGAGCAGTTCTTC.